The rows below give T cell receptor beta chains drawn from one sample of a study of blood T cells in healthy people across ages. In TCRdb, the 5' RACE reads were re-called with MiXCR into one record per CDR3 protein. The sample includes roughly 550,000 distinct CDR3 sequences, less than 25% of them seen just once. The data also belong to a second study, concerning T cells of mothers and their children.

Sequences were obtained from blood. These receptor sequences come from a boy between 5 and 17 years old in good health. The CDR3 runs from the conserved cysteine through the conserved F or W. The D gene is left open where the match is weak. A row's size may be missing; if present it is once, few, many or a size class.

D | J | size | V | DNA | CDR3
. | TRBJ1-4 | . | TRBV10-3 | TGTGCCATCAGTGAGCGAGAATCGCAGAAACTGTTTTTT | CAISERESQKLFF
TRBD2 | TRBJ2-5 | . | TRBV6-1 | TGTGCCAGCAGCCCTGGTTCTGGGACTAGCGGGGGAGAGACCCAGTACTTC | CASSPGSGTSGGETQYF
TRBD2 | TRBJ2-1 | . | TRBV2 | TGTGCCAGCAGTTCAACCTTAAGCGGGAGATTCAATGAGCAGTTCTTC | CASSSTLSGRFNEQFF
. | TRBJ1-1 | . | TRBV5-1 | TGCGCCAGCAGCCCCAGGACAGATCGTCTGAACACTGAAGCTTTCTTT | CASSPRTDRLNTEAFF
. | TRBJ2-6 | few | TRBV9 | TGTGCCAGCAGCGTAGGTCCGGCTCGCTCTGGGGCCAACGTCCTGACTTTC | CASSVGPARSGANVLTF
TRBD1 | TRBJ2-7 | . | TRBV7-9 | TGTGCCAGCAGCGTACCACAGGGGGTGGACTCCTACGAGCAGTACTTC | CASSVPQGVDSYEQYF
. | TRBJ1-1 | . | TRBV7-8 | TGTGCCAGCAGCGGAGGGGATGAAGCTTTCTTT | CASSGGDEAFF
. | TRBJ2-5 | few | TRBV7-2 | TGTGCCAGCAGCCCAAGGGACCAAGAGACCCAGTACTTC | CASSPRDQETQYF
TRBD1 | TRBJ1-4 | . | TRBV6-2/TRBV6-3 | TGTGCCAGCAGTACGAGGACAGGCCCTAATGAAAAACTGTTTTTT | CASSTRTGPNEKLFF
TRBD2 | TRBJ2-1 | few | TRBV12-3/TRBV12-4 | TGTGCCAGCAGTGAGGGACTAGCTTCGAATGAGCAGTTCTTC | CASSEGLASNEQFF
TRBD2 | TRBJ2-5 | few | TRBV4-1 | TGCGCCAGCAGTCGGTACGGGACTAGCGGGACCAGCCAAGAGACCCAGTACTTC | CASSRYGTSGTSQETQYF
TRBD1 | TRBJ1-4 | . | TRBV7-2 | TGTGCCAGCAGCGTTACCGGGACAGCTAATGAAAAACTGTTTTTT | CASSVTGTANEKLFF
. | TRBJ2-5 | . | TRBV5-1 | TGCGCCAGCAGCGGCGGGACCCCTGGACAAGAGACCCAGTACTTC | CASSGGTPGQETQYF
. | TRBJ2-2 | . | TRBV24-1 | TGTGCCACCAGTGATTTTAGGGCAGGGGACACCGGGGAGCTGTTTTTT | CATSDFRAGDTGELFF
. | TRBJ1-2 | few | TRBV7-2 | TGTGCCAGCAGCGCCCGGGACAAACCTATTGCTGGCTACACCTTC | CASSARDKPIAGYTF
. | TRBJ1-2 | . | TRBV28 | TGTGCCAGCAGTTCCCCACAGGGAGGCCAACTCCATGGCTACACCTTC | CASSSPQGGQLHGYTF
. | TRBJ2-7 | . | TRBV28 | TGTGCCAGCAGTCTTCCGACAGCCTACGAGCAGTACTTC | CASSLPTAYEQYF
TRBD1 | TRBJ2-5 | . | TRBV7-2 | TGTGCCAGCAGTTCCAGACAGGGGGAGGCCCAAGAGACCCAGTACTTC | CASSSRQGEAQETQYF
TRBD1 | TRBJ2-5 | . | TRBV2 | TGTGCCAGCAGTGACATTCGGCTTACAGGGGGCGGAGAGACCCAGTACTTC | CASSDIRLTGGGETQYF
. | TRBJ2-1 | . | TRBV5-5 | TGTGCCAGCAGCTTGGCCGTCCACAAAACGGACCACAATGAGCAGTTCTTC | CASSLAVHKTDHNEQFF
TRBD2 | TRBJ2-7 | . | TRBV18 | TGTGCCAGCTCACAAGGGACTAGCGGGAGTTGCGAGCAGTACTTC | CASSQGTSGSCEQYF
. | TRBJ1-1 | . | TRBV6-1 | TGTGCCAGCAGTGAAGTTCGCTCGAGTCGAGCTTTCTTT | CASSEVRSSRAFF
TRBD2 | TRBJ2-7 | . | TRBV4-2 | TGTGCCAGCAGCCAAGGACTAGCGGGCGCCGAGCAGTACTTC | CASSQGLAGAEQYF
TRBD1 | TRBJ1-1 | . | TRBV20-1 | TGCAGTGCTCTGACAGGGGCCGGCCTAAATCCAAAGAACACTGAAGCTTTCTTT | CSALTGAGLNPKNTEAFF
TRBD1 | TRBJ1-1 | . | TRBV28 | TGTGCCACTAACAGGGGGCGCGACACTGAAGCTTTCTTT | CATNRGRDTEAFF